The 12 T cell receptor beta chains below all came from one sample that was sequenced in a study of T-cell reconstitution after alpha-beta-depleted transplantation in children. Molecular barcoding with unique molecular identifiers was used for the TCRbeta library. TCRdb processed the PCR reads anew with MiXCR; each CDR3 protein has one entry. The repertoire includes about 580,000 distinct CDR3 sequences, roughly a quarter of them detected once, and under 45% sits in the top ten. The source material was PBMCs, sampled before TCRalphabeta/CD19-depleted stem cell transplant. The receptors derive from a boy under two years old with Wiskott-Aldrich syndrome, due to receive a stem cell transplant.

The J gene is TRBJ1-2, the V gene TRBV30, with 7 bases that match TRBD1. J lost 4 bases, V lost 2 bases, and 7 bases had no gene match. Looked up from germline, CDR1 is GTSNPN and CDR2 is SVGIG (reference sequence). This CDR3 is 14 amino acids long. As DNA, the CDR3 is TGTGCCTGGAGTCCGGGACAGTCTGGCTATGGCTACACCTTC. The encoded protein is CAWSPGQSGYGYTF. Supplemented by reference TRBV30 and TRBJ1-2, the full variable domain reads SQTIHQWPATLVQPVGSPLSLECTVEGTSNPNLYWYRQAAGRGLQLLFYSVGIGQISSEVPQNLSASRPQDRQFILSSKKLLLSDSGFYLCAWSPGQSGYGYTFGSGTRLTVV.

This clonotype was counted only a few times. The gene calls are TRBV7-2 and TRBJ2-4, with TRBD1 matching over 12 bases. This CDR3 comprises 16 residues. With 5 bases clipped from V and 7 bases from J, the junction kept 9 bases outside the gene matches. CDR1 is SGHTA, CDR2 FQGNSA, per germline. CDR3 in amino acids: CASSVPGQGAFNIQYF. The CDR3 nucleotides are TGTGCCAGCAGCGTCCCGGGACAGGGGGCGTTTAACATTCAGTACTTC.

This clonotype was counted between two and nine times. The V gene is TRBV5-1, the J gene TRBJ2-1; the D is unclear. V gave up 5 bases and J gave up 5 bases, with 23 bases separating them. The CDR3 length is 17 residues. The germline gives CDR1 SGHRS, CDR2 YFSETQ. The CDR3 sequence is CASRLPKSGPKDNEQFF. The CDR3 DNA follows: TGCGCCAGCAGATTGCCCAAATCTGGACCGAAAGACAATGAGCAGTTCTTC.

This clonotype was seen just once. This chain joins TRBV9 and TRBJ2-1; 11 bases agree with TRBD2. The V segment lost 3 bases and the J segment 0 bases; nucleotides outside the gene matches: 11. Per germline, CDR1 SGDLS and CDR2 YYNGEE. The CDR3 runs 19 residues. CDR3 sequence (DNA): TGTGCCAGCAGCGCGGGGGGGCTAGCGGGAGGTAGCTCCTACAATGAGCAGTTCTTC. Residues: CASSAGGLAGGSSYNEQFF.

As for this clonotype: The junction and the germline gene differ at one end; a read error may be behind it. V usage is TRBV7-9 and J usage is TRBJ2-1; 8 nucleotides match TRBD2. This CDR3 spans 13 amino acids. CDR1 and CDR2 from the germline V gene are SEHNR and FQNEAQ (reference sequence). CDR3 in DNA: TGTGCCAGCAGCTTAGATACCCGGACTAGCCTCAACTTC. Translated, it gives CASSLDTRTSLNF. The whole variable domain, remainder taken from reference TRBV7-9 and TRBJ2-1, is DTGVSQNPRHKITKRGQNVTFRCDPISEHNRLYWYRQTLGQGPEFLTYFQNEAQLEKSRLLSDRFSAERPKGSFSTLEIQRTEQGDSAMYLCASSLDTRTSLNFGPGTRLTVL.

The V gene is TRBV5-1, the J gene TRBJ2-1; 12 nucleotides match TRBD2. Looked up from germline, CDR1 is SGHRS and CDR2 is YFSETQ. With 2 bases clipped from V and 6 bases from J, the junction kept 6 bases outside the gene matches. This CDR3 contains 16 residues. This CDR3 reads CASSFVLAGGVNEQFF. The CDR3 region has the DNA TGCGCCAGCAGCTTTGTCCTAGCGGGAGGGGTCAATGAGCAGTTCTTC.

This clonotype was seen a few times. The chain employs TRBV11-2 and TRBJ2-3; 7 nucleotides line up with TRBD1. Germline assignment: CDR1 SGHAT and CDR2 FQNNGV. V was clipped by 0 bases and J by 9 bases; unmatched bases: 6. CDR3 size: 14 residues. The CDR3 loop is CASSLDPQGVTQYF. CDR3 bases: TGTGCCAGCAGCTTAGATCCCCAGGGGGTAACGCAGTATTTT.

The rearrangement uses TRBV3-1 and TRBJ2-3; TRBD2 matches 7 bases. CDR1 LGHDT and CDR2 YNNKEL come from the germline V gene (reference sequence). The CDR3 is made up of 13 amino acids. With 3 bases clipped from V and 6 bases from J, the junction kept 3 bases outside the gene matches. The DNA for the CDR3 is TGTGCCAGCAGCCAGGAACTAGCGGATACGCAGTATTTT. Its protein product is CASSQELADTQYF.

The V gene is TRBV7-6, the J gene TRBJ2-1, with 9 nucleotides matching TRBD2. The CDR3 length is 17 residues. Germline trimming cut 1 base from V and 4 bases from J; bases unmatched to any gene: 8. Germline V CDR1 and CDR2: SGHVS, FNYEAQ. The CDR3 coding sequence is TGTGCCAGCAGCTTAGTGGTGGGGACTAGCTTGTACAATGAGCAGTTCTTC. It encodes CASSLVVGTSLYNEQFF.

The genes are TRBV6-1 and TRBJ2-1; 10 nucleotides match TRBD1. J gave up 3 bases and V 5 bases, and 4 bases lay outside the gene matches. The CDR3 contains 15 residues. From germline, CDR1 is MNHNS and CDR2 SASEGT. For the CDR3, the DNA is TGTGCCAGCAGTCCACGGGACAGGGGCTACAATGAGCAGTTCTTC. Residues: CASSPRDRGYNEQFF.

The chain links TRBV30 to TRBJ2-2; TRBD2 agrees at 7 bases. The V gene's germline CDR1 is GTSNPN and CDR2 SVGIG (reference sequence). This CDR3 spans 15 amino acids. The trim removed 4 bases at V and 9 bases at J, leaving 14 bases unmatched. CDR3 sequence (DNA): TGTGCCTGGAAGAGCGGGACCTTTAGACTCCGGGAGCTGTTTTTT. Protein product: CAWKSGTFRLRELFF.

V gene TRBV7-2 combines with J gene TRBJ2-7; TRBD2 is a possible D gene (6 bases). V shed 0 bases and J shed 0 bases, with 12 bases lying between them. Germline lookup yields CDR1 SGHTA and CDR2 FQGNSA. This CDR3 is 16 amino acids long. The CDR3 DNA reads TGTGCCAGCAGCTTAGCGCGGGGCCTTAGCTCCTACGAGCAGTACTTC. Translation gives CASSLARGLSSYEQYF.